These 10 T cell receptor beta chains share one sample of origin, sequenced in a study of blood T cell repertoires in COVID-19. The data were produced by immunoSEQ multiplex PCR, yet TCRdb's version contains in-frame clones alone and is incomplete. The table lists about 89,000 clones, roughly 80% of them singletons, with less than 60% in the top ten. What was sequenced was peripheral blood. The receptors derive from a human donor in a cohort sampled during active COVID-19.

This sequence joins TRBV19 and TRBJ2-5, with D perhaps TRBD2 (5 bases). Germline V gene sequence: CDR1 LNHDA, CDR2 SQIVND (reference sequence). CDR3 length: 13 residues. Trimming removed 5 bases at V and 7 bases at J, with 14 bases between. The CDR3 protein is CASSPSWEWTQYF. Written as DNA, the CDR3 is TGTGCCAGTAGTCCGAGTTGGGAGTGGACCCAGTACTTC.

CDR3 sequence reads: CASNPPGSYNEQFF. In DNA form, the CDR3 reads TGTGCCAGCAACCCCCCCGGCTCCTACAATGAGCAGTTCTTC. The rearrangement uses TRBV6-5 and TRBJ2-1; D is undetermined. From germline, CDR1 is MNHEY and CDR2 SVGAGI. V was pared by 7 bases and J by 0 bases, with 10 bases between. The CDR3 totals 14 residues.

The CDR3 loop is CATSIPGRETYGYTF. CDR3 DNA sequence: TGTGCCACCAGCATACCGGGACGGGAGACGTATGGCTACACCTTC. The V call is TRBV15, the J call TRBJ1-2, with a weak D call TRBD1 (5 bases). The CDR3 spans 15 residues. CDR1 and CDR2 from the germline V gene are LNHNV and YYDKDF (reference sequence). The V end lost 4 bases, the J end lost 5 bases, and 17 bases lay between the germline ends. The full variable domain, completed using reference TRBV15 and TRBJ1-2, is DAMVIQNPRYQVTQFGKPVTLSCSQTLNHNVMYWYQQKSSQAPKLLFHYYDKDFNNEADTPDNFQSRRPNTSFCFLDIRSPGLGDTAMYLCATSIPGRETYGYTFGSGTRLTVV.

The chain recombines TRBV18 with TRBJ2-7, with 7 bases identical to TRBD1. After removal of 4 bases from V and 0 bases from J, the junction contained 6 bases not matched to a gene. Germline CDR1 is KGHSH and CDR2 is LQKENI. This CDR3 region has 15 residues. CDR3 residues: CASSRRQGYSYEQYF. The DNA of the CDR3 is TGTGCCAGCTCACGCCGACAGGGTTACTCCTACGAGCAGTACTTC.

The V gene is TRBV5-1, the J gene TRBJ2-3, with TRBD2 matching 8 bases. The CDR3 is 17 residues long. The V segment lost 1 base and the J segment 0 bases; nucleotides outside the gene matches: 7. Germline V lookup: CDR1 SGHRS, CDR2 YFSETQ. CDR3 in amino acids: CASSLSPGGTSTDTQYF. The CDR3 DNA is TGCGCCAGCAGCTTGAGTCCGGGAGGGACTAGCACAGATACGCAGTATTTT.

The chain joins TRBV6-2 or TRBV6-3 to TRBJ2-7; 9 bases are shared with TRBD1. Per the germline V gene, CDR1 is MNHEY and CDR2 is SVGEGT. This CDR3 is 14 amino acids long. The trim removed 4 bases at V and 7 bases at J, leaving 8 bases unmatched. For the CDR3, the DNA is TGTGCCAGCAGTTGGACAGGGGAGGCGGATGAGCAGTACTTC. This translates into CASSWTGEADEQYF.

This chain joins TRBV25-1 and TRBJ2-5; 7 bases line up with TRBD2. The germline V gene has CDR1 MGHDK and CDR2 SYGVNS. The CDR3 loop spans 13 amino acids. J lost 9 bases, V lost 6 bases, and 10 bases had no gene match. The CDR3 region has the DNA TGTGCCAGCAGCCTCGGGGCCCGGGGGGCCCAGTACTTC. It specifies CASSLGARGAQYF.

This clone was recorded a few times. The rearrangement joins TRBV10-3 to TRBJ2-1; TRBD2 aligns across 11 bases. Germline V gives CDR1 ENHRY, CDR2 SYGVKD. CDR3 length: 15 residues. The V and J ends lost 8 bases and 8 bases, in that order; junction bases with no gene match: 11. The CDR3 DNA is TGTGCCATCGGGAGGCTAGCGGGAGGCGTCTATGAGCAGTTCTTC. This gives the protein CAIGRLAGGVYEQFF.

The chain combines TRBV29-1 with TRBJ2-4; TRBD2 matches at 12 bases. V was pared by 7 bases and J by 0 bases, with 4 bases of the junction left unmatched. The CDR3 extends over 15 amino acids. In germline, CDR1 is SQVTM, CDR2 ANQGSEA. Written as DNA, the CDR3 is TGCAGCGCATCTAGCGGGAGGGGAGCCAAAAACATTCAGTACTTC. As protein: CSASSGRGAKNIQYF.

This clone was seen once. The rearrangement joins TRBV7-2 to TRBJ2-2; 10 bases align to TRBD1. CDR3 length equals 15 residues. CDR1 is SGHTA and CDR2 is FQGNSA in the germline V gene. The V segment lost 5 bases and the J segment 7 bases; nucleotides outside the gene matches: 7. The CDR3 sequence is CASSPRQGAVGELFF. The DNA for the CDR3 is TGTGCCAGCAGCCCGCGACAGGGGGCGGTCGGGGAGCTGTTTTTT.